This T cell receptor beta chain was identified in a study of cytomegalovirus exposure and HLA in healthy donors. Findings and limits, study-wide: The classifier, whose performance was assessed in both the original and validation cohorts, reportedly diagnosed cytomegalovirus status with high specificity and sensitivity. Sequencing likely caused a cluster of highly shared sequence variants.

To note about this clone: Its target is not known.

The study ran its PCR with 60 Vbeta and 13 Jbeta primers. Here immunoSEQ multiplex PCR was the method, and the copy in TCRdb shows in-frame clones only, minus some. Among fewer than 200,000 clones listed, approximately 85% were seen once. The CDR3 has 17 amino acids. From germline, CDR1 is LGHNA and CDR2 YSLEER. V dropped 0 bases and J dropped 2; count of bases not matched to a gene: 5. Donors had nominal health at sampling but likely had unrecorded immune exposures. The chain carries TRBV4-3 and TRBJ1-5, with 9 bases fitting TRBD1. The TCR originated in a man in his thirties or forties in good health and CMV-seropositive. Sequencing input: PBMCs. CDR3 nucleotide sequence: TGCGCCAGCAGCCAAGATCTGGACAGGGGTGGCAATCAGCCCCAGCATTTT. Translation: CASSQDLDRGGNQPQHF.